The 3 T cell receptor beta chains reported below all come from one sample, sequenced in a study of STAT3 mutations in large granular lymphocyte leukemia. Clones were read by immunoSEQ multiplex PCR, and TCRdb kept only the in-frame ones, dropping some. The sample yields about 8,000 clones, around 70% seen once. For these TCRs, the target antigens are not known. Study-level results: Every T-LGLL patient had at least one immunodominant TCRbeta clonotype.

Sequenced input: peripheral blood mononuclear cells. Receptor source: a woman between 35 and 50 years old with T-cell large granular lymphocyte leukemia. Some clones in this sample may be carry-over from other donors' samples.

This clone was detected only once. The rearrangement joins TRBV7-2 to TRBJ2-7; D call uncertain. Germline CDR1 SGHTA, CDR2 FQGNSA. The CDR3 has 12 residues. V was cut by 3 bases and J by 0 bases, with 3 bases left in between. For the CDR3, the DNA is TGTGCCAGCAGCTTTCCCTCCTACGAGCAGTACTTC. Its protein product is CASSFPSYEQYF. The full variable domain, completed using reference TRBV7-2 and TRBJ2-7, is GAGVSQSPSNKVTEKGKDVELRCDPISGHTALYWYRQSLGQGLEFLIYFQGNSAPDKSGLPSDRFSAERTGGSVSTLTIQRTQQEDSAVYLCASSFPSYEQYFGPGTRLTVT.

This chain uses TRBV5-1 with TRBJ2-6, with TRBD1 as a possible D gene (6 bases). In germline, CDR1 is SGHRS, CDR2 YFSETQ. Trimming removed 0 bases at V and 4 bases at J, with 17 bases between. This CDR3 has 18 residues. CDR3 bases: TGCGCCAGCAGCTTGGAACAGGGCTTAGGGCTCGGGGCCAACGTCCTGACTTTC. This encodes CASSLEQGLGLGANVLTF.

The chain combines TRBV6-5 with TRBJ1-2, with D unresolved. The CDR3 has 13 amino acids. Germline CDR1 and CDR2: MNHEY and SVGAGI. Trimming pared 4 bases from V and 4 bases from J, leaving 10 bases between. CDR3 residues: CASSFKGSYGYTF. Written as DNA, the CDR3 is TGTGCCAGCAGTTTTAAGGGTTCCTATGGCTACACCTTC.